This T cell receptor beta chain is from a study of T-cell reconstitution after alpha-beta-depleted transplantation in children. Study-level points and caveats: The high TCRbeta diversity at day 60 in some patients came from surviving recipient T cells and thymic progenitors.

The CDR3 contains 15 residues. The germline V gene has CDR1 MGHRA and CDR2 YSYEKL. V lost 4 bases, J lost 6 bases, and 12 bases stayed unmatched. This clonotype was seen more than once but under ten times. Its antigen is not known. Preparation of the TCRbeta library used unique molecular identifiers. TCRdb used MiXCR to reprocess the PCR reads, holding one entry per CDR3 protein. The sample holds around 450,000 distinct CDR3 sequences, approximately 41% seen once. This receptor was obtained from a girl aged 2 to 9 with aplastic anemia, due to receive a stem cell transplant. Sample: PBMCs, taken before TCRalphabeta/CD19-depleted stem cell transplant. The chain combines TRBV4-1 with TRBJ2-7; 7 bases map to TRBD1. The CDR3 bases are TGCGCCAGCAGCCTATTAACCCGACAGGGCCTCGAGCAGTACTTC. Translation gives CASSLLTRQGLEQYF.